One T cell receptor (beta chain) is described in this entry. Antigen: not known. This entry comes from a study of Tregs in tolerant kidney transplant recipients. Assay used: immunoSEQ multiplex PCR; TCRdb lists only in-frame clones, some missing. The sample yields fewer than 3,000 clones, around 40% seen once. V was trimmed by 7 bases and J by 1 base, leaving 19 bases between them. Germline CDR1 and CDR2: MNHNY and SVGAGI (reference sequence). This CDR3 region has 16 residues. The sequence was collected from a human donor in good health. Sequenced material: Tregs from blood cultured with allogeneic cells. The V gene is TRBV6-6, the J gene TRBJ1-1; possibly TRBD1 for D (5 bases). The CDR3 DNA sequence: TGTGCCAGCACCACACTGGGACGGGTTTGGAACACTGAAGCTTTCTTT. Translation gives CASTTLGRVWNTEAFF.